A single T cell receptor beta chain is shown here with its context. The data belong to a study of blood T cell repertoires in COVID-19. TCRdb's copy holds only in-frame clones and misses some; the assay was immunoSEQ multiplex PCR. This table has around 100,000 clones, more than 85% appearing once. Looked up from germline, CDR1 is SQVTM and CDR2 is ANQGSEA. Trimming took 1 base from V and 2 from J; bases not matched to a gene: 7. The CDR3 extends over 16 amino acids. The V call is TRBV29-1, the J call TRBJ2-3; 9 bases are a match to TRBD2. The sample comprised peripheral blood. This sequence originates from a human donor with active COVID-19. The donor label of this sample is uncertain. This CDR3 reads CSVEVALAGFTDTQYF. Written as DNA, the CDR3 is TGCAGCGTTGAAGTTGCGCTAGCGGGGTTCACAGATACGCAGTATTTT.